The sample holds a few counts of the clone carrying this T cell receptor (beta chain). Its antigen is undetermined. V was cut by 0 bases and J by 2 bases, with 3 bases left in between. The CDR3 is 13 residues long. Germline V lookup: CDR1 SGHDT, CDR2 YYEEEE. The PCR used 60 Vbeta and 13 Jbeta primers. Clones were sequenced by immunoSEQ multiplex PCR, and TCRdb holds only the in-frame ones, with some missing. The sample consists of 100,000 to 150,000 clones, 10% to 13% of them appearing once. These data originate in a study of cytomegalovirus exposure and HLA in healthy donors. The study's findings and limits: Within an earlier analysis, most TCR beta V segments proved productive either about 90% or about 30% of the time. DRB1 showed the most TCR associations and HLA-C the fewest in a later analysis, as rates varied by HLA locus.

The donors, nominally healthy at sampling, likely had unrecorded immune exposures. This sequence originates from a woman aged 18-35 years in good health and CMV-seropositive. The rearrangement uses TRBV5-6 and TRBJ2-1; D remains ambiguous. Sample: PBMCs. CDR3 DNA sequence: TGTGCCAGCAGCTTGGGAGCCTACAATGAGCAGTTCTTC. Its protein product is CASSLGAYNEQFF.